This T cell receptor (beta chain) is from a study of blood T cell repertoires in COVID-19. Study information: Sites across the United States, Italy and Spain contributed samples from acute and convalescent COVID-19.

Data came from immunoSEQ multiplex PCR; TCRdb stores just in-frame clones and leaves some out. The sample has around 100,000 clones, 80% to 90% seen once; the top ten hold about 32%. The germline V gene encodes CDR1 SEHNR and CDR2 FQNEAQ (reference sequence). The V gene end was trimmed by 5 bases and the J gene end by 3 bases; junction bases not matched to a gene: 10. The CDR3 has 16 amino acids. Sequences were obtained from peripheral blood. The chain carries TRBV7-9 and TRBJ2-1; 7 bases are a match to TRBD2. This receptor was taken from a woman of 80 years or more with acute or convalescent COVID-19. CDR3 loop: CASSPLGGGDYNEQFF. DNA for the CDR3: TGTGCCAGCAGCCCTCTGGGCGGGGGAGACTACAATGAGCAGTTCTTC.